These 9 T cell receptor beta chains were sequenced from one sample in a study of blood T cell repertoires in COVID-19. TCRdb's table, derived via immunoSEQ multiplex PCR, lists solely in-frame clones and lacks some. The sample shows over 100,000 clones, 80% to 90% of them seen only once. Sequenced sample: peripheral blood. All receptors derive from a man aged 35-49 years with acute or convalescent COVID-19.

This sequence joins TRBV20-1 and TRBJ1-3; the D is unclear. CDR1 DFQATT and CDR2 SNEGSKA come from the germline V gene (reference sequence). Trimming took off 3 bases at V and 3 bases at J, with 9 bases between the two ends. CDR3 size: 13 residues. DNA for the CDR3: TGCAGTGCTAGTGGGAGAAATGGAAACACCATATATTTT. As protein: CSASGRNGNTIYF.

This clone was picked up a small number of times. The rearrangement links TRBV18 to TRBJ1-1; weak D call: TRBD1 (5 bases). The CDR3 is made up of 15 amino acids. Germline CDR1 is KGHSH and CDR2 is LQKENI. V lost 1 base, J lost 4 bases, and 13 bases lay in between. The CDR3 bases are TGTGCCAGCTCACCACTGTCAGGGAGGGGCACTGAAGCTTTCTTT. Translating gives CASSPLSGRGTEAFF.

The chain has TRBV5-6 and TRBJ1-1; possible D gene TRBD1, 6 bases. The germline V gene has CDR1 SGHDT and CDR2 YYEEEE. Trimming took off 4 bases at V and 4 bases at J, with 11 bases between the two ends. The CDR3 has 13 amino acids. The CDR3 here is CASSGGGRTEAFF. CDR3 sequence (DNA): TGTGCCAGCAGCGGCGGGGGGCGCACTGAAGCTTTCTTT.

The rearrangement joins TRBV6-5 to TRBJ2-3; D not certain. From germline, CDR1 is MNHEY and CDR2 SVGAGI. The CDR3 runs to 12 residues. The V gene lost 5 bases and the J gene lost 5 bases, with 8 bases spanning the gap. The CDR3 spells CASSLTLDTQYF. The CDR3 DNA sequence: TGTGCCAGCAGTCTAACGTTAGATACGCAGTATTTT.

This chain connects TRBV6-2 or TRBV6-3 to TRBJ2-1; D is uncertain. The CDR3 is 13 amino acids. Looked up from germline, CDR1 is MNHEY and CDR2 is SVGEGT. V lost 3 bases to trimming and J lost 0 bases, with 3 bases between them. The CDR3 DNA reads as TGTGCCAGCAGTTATAGCTCCTACAATGAGCAGTTCTTC. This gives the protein CASSYSSYNEQFF.

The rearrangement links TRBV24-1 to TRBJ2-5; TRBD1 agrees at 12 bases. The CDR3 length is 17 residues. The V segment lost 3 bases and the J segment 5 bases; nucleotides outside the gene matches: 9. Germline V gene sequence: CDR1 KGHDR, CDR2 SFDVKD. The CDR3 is CATSDAGTGGLDETQYF. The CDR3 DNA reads TGTGCCACCAGTGATGCCGGGACAGGGGGCTTAGATGAGACCCAGTACTTC.

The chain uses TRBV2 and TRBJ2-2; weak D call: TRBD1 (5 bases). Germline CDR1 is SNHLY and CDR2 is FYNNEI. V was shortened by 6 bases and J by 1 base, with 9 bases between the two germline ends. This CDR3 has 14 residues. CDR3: CASRRQLNTGELFF. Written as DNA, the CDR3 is TGTGCCAGCAGGCGACAGCTGAACACCGGGGAGCTGTTTTTT.

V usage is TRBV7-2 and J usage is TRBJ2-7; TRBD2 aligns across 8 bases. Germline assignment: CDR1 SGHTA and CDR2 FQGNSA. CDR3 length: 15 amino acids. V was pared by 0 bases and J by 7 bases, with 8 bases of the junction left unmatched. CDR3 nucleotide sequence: TGTGCCAGCAGCTTAGCCTATAGCCGGGGGGGTGAGCAGTACTTC. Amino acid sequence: CASSLAYSRGGEQYF. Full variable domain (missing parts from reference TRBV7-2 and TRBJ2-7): GAGVSQSPSNKVTEKGKDVELRCDPISGHTALYWYRQSLGQGLEFLIYFQGNSAPDKSGLPSDRFSAERTGGSVSTLTIQRTQQEDSAVYLCASSLAYSRGGEQYFGPGTRLTVT.

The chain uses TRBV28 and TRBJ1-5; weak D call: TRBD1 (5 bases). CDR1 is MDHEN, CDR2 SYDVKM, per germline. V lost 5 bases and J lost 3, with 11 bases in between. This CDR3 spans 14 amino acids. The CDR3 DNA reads TGTGCCAGCAGTCTGGACACCACCAATCAGCCCCAGCATTTT. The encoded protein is CASSLDTTNQPQHF.